Sequencing of this TCR beta chain was carried out in a study of blood T cell repertoires in COVID-19. CDR1 LNHDA and CDR2 SQIVND come from the germline V gene (reference sequence). V lost 11 bases and J lost 0, with 14 bases in between. The CDR3 is 14 residues long. In the original workflow: Amplified reference gene primers provided the basis for estimating nucleated cell counts. Clones were read by immunoSEQ multiplex PCR, and TCRdb kept only the in-frame ones, dropping some. For V, J and clone size, that table is used; D and trimming come from the DNA. The sample lists 150,000 to 200,000 clones, roughly 84% occurring once.

The chain recombines TRBV19 with TRBJ1-5; D call uncertain. The TCR comes from a woman aged 80 or over with active or convalescent COVID-19. Material: peripheral blood. The CDR3 spells CASTPSHSNQPQHF. DNA of the CDR3: TGTGCCTCCACGCCGAGCCATAGCAATCAGCCCCAGCATTTT.